This is a list of T cell receptor beta chains from one sample in a study of T cells after yellow fever vaccination. MiXCR, applied by TCRdb to the 5' RACE reads, yields one record per CDR3 protein. The table lists hundreds of thousands of distinct CDR3 sequences, about 12% of them singletons. This specimen consisted of PBMCs, obtained on the day of the yellow fever booster vaccination. These receptors were obtained from a man in his thirties or forties who received the YFV17D yellow fever vaccine. The CDR3 runs from the conserved cysteine through the conserved F or W. A D gene is named only where the DNA matches it firmly. Not every row has a clone size; where given, it reads once, few, many or a size class.

TRBD2 many TRBJ2-3 TRBV20-1 TGCAGTGCCCTCCCTGCCGGGGGGGCCGGGGATACGCAGTATTTT CSALPAGGAGDTQYF
- few TRBJ1-1 TRBV4-3 TGCGCCAGCAGCCAAGAGATGGGACGGGGGAACACTGAAGCTTTCTTT CASSQEMGRGNTEAFF
TRBD2 few TRBJ2-3 TRBV9 TGTGCCAGCAGCCCCGGACTAGCGGGTGAGGGGGATACGCAGTATTTT CASSPGLAGEGDTQYF
- - TRBJ2-3 TRBV6-5 TGTGCCAGCAGTTACTCGGGTTTGTCGCGCACAGATACGCAGTATTTT CASSYSGLSRTDTQYF
TRBD1 few TRBJ2-1 TRBV28 TGTGCCAGCAGTTTTTCCGGAGGAGGGACAGGGGGCGCGGAGCAGTTCTTC CASSFSGGGTGGAEQFF
TRBD2 - TRBJ2-1 TRBV19 TGTGCCAGTAGTATTCATGCGGGAGTGGTGAATGAGCAGTTCTTC CASSIHAGVVNEQFF
- - TRBJ2-3 TRBV7-8 TGTGCCAGCAGCCCCCCTCTGAAAATCGATACGCAGTATTTT CASSPPLKIDTQYF
TRBD1 - TRBJ2-5 TRBV7-8 TGTGCCAGCAGCTTAACAGGGGGCCCAGAGACCCAGTACTTC CASSLTGGPETQYF
- - TRBJ1-1 TRBV6-5 TGTGCCAGCAGTCTCCATGGGGCGAACACTGAAGCTTTCTTT CASSLHGANTEAFF
- - TRBJ1-5 TRBV19 TGTGCCAGTAGCGCCGGTCCGCACAGTAATCAGCCCCAGCATTTT CASSAGPHSNQPQHF
TRBD2 few TRBJ2-1 TRBV29-1 TGCAGCGTTGGGGCTAGCGGGGTATACAATGAGCAGTTCTTC CSVGASGVYNEQFF
- - TRBJ1-4 TRBV12-3/TRBV12-4 TGTGCCAGCAGACGGAGTGCAACTAATGAAAAACTGTTTTTT CASRRSATNEKLFF
TRBD2 few TRBJ2-1 TRBV10-2 TGCGCCAGCATGTTTATAGCGGGAGCCTACAATGAGCAGTTCTTC CASMFIAGAYNEQFF
TRBD2 few TRBJ2-2 TRBV7-2 TGTGCCAGCAACTTACTAGCGGGAGTGGACGGGGAGCTGTTTTTT CASNLLAGVDGELFF
- - TRBJ2-1 TRBV19 TGTGCCAGTAGTACAGGGTTTGAGTCCTACAATGAGCAGTTCTTC CASSTGFESYNEQFF
- - TRBJ1-1 TRBV7-6 TGTGCCAGCAGCTTTGGACAGACGAACACTGAAGCTTTCTTT CASSFGQTNTEAFF
- - TRBJ1-6 TRBV7-2 TGTGCCAGCAATCCAGGAAGCTCCTATAATTCACCCCTCCACTTT CASNPGSSYNSPLHF
- - TRBJ2-1 TRBV2 TGTGCCAGCAGTGAAGAGACAGGATCTGTCTACAATGAGCAGTTCTTC CASSEETGSVYNEQFF
TRBD1 few TRBJ2-3 TRBV12-3/TRBV12-4 TGTGCCAGCAGTTTAGGTGGGACAGGCGTAGGGACAGATACGCAGTATTTT CASSLGGTGVGTDTQYF
- - TRBJ2-1 TRBV20-1 TGCTGTGCTAGAGACTCAAGTAGCGGAAGCTCCTACAATGAGCAGTTCTTC CCARDSSSGSSYNEQFF
- few TRBJ2-2 TRBV30 TGTGCCTGGAGTCGGGGTCTCGCGAACACCGGGGAGCTGTTTTTT CAWSRGLANTGELFF
TRBD2 few TRBJ2-1 TRBV20-1 TGCAGTGCTCTAACGTCCAGGACTAGCGGACACCTAGACAATGAGCAGTTCTTC CSALTSRTSGHLDNEQFF
TRBD2 few TRBJ2-1 TRBV7-8 TGTGCCAGCAGCTTGACACCGGGGCGGGAGATCCCCTCCTACAATGAGCAGTTCTTC CASSLTPGREIPSYNEQFF
- - TRBJ2-5 TRBV11-2 TGTGCCAGCAGCTTAGATGAGGGGATCCAGTACTTC CASSLDEGIQYF
- few TRBJ2-3 TRBV14 TGTGCCAGCAGCCAAGATCTAGGGGGAGCCACAGATACGCAGTATTTT CASSQDLGGATDTQYF
- few TRBJ2-7 TRBV29-1 TGCAGCGTCAAAGGGGGAGGCACCTCCTACGAGCAGTACTTC CSVKGGGTSYEQYF
- - TRBJ2-1 TRBV9 TGTGCCAGCAGCGTAGGAGGGGGAGGAAACAATGAGCAGTTCTTC CASSVGGGGNNEQFF
TRBD1 - TRBJ2-1 TRBV11-2 TGTGCCAGCAGCTTAGCGACAGGGGGTAACAATGAGCAGTTCTTC CASSLATGGNNEQFF
- few TRBJ2-1 TRBV7-2 TGTGCCTCCCAGGGACTCTCCAATGAGCAGTTCTTC CASQGLSNEQFF
- few TRBJ2-6 TRBV5-1 TGCGCCAGCAGGAGTCGCGATGGGGCCAACGTCCTGACTTTC CASRSRDGANVLTF
- few TRBJ1-3 TRBV7-2 TGTGCCAGCAGCTTAGTTTACTCTGGAAACACCATATATTTT CASSLVYSGNTIYF